The clone carrying this T cell receptor beta chain has a handful of counts. Its antigen remains unidentified. When the RNA was reverse transcribed, random hexamers were used with an input of roughly 0.5 to 1 ug. It was immunoSEQ multiplex PCR that amplified TCR beta CDR3 across 54 Vbeta and 13 Jbeta. TCRdb reanalysed the immunoSEQ multiplex PCR reads using MiXCR and keeps one entry per CDR3 protein. The repertoire has roughly 80,000 distinct CDR3 sequences, 90% to 95% of them found once; the top ten carry under 0.65%. This sample is drawn from a study of CD8 T cells in Susac syndrome. The authors carried out high-throughput sequencing of TCR beta. They applied it to CD8+ and CD4+ T cells obtained from blood. TEMRA cells were FACS-enriched, and CD8+ and CD4+ T cells were isolated negatively. The CDR3 sequence is 17 residues long. V was clipped by 3 bases and J by 1 base, with 19 bases between them. Study-level results: The relatively small number of individuals in the TCR sequencing and HLA analysis was acknowledged by the study.

Material for sequencing was CD8+ T cells from PBMCs. The TCR was taken from a human donor with multiple sclerosis. The chain has TRBV23-1 and TRBJ2-7; D is unclear. TRBV23-1 is designated an ORF whose function remains uncertain. CDR3 coding DNA: TGCGCCAGCAGTCACTTTCCGGCTAAACTGGCGTCCTACGAGCAGTACTTC. Translating gives CASSHFPAKLASYEQYF.